The present entry profiles one T cell receptor beta chain with its context. The sample comes from a study of cytomegalovirus exposure and HLA in healthy donors. There are 13 residues in the CDR3. V was trimmed by 8 bases and J by 4 bases, leaving 15 bases between them. Germline lookup yields CDR1 SNHLY and CDR2 FYNNEI. The primer mix had 60 Vbeta and 13 Jbeta primers. The protocol was immunoSEQ multiplex PCR, while the TCRdb copy is restricted to in-frame clones and leaves out a portion. The sample contains 100,000 to 120,000 clones, about three quarters of which appear only once. The sample consisted of PBMCs. The chain is built from TRBV2 and TRBJ2-7, with a possible D match to TRBD1 (6 bases). This clonotype was obtained from a woman aged 55-70 years in good health and CMV-seropositive. CDR3 region: CASSGDIPYEQYF. The CDR3 DNA sequence: TGTGCCAGCTCAGGGGACATTCCTTACGAGCAGTACTTC. The variable domain in full, with the rest retrieved from reference TRBV2 and TRBJ2-7, is EPEVTQTPSHQVTQMGQEVILRCVPISNHLYFYWYRQILGQKVEFLVSFYNNEISEKSEIFDDQFSVERPDGSNFTLKIRSTKLEDSAMYFCASSGDIPYEQYFGPGTRLTVT.